Sample share makes the clone carrying this T cell receptor (beta chain) medium-sized. Additional DNA sequences in this sample encode the identical CDR3. Germline V gene data show CDR1 as GTSNPN and CDR2 as SVGIG (reference sequence). The CDR3 has 13 residues. The V and J ends lost 0 bases and 4 bases respectively, with 7 bases between them. This entry is derived from a study of blood T cell repertoires in COVID-19. In the study overall: The United States, Italy and Spain provided the acute and convalescent COVID-19 samples. PBMCs, B-cell-depleted T cells, or T cells provided the cDNA or gDNA that made up the material.

Authors' data handling: Reference gene primers were amplified, and this amplification served to estimate nucleated cell counts. Sequenced by immunoSEQ multiplex PCR; TCRdb stores in-frame clones only, minus some. V, J and clone size are taken as reported in that table, and D and trimming were inferred from the DNA itself. The repertoire holds roughly 40,000 clones, with over 75% as singletons. The origin of this receptor is a human donor in a cohort sampled during active COVID-19. The specimen sequenced was peripheral blood. The chain is built from TRBV30 and TRBJ2-1; TRBD2 might be the D (5 bases). For the CDR3, the DNA is TGTGCCTGGAGTGTAGGAGGATACAATGAGCAGTTCTTC. Translating gives CAWSVGGYNEQFF.